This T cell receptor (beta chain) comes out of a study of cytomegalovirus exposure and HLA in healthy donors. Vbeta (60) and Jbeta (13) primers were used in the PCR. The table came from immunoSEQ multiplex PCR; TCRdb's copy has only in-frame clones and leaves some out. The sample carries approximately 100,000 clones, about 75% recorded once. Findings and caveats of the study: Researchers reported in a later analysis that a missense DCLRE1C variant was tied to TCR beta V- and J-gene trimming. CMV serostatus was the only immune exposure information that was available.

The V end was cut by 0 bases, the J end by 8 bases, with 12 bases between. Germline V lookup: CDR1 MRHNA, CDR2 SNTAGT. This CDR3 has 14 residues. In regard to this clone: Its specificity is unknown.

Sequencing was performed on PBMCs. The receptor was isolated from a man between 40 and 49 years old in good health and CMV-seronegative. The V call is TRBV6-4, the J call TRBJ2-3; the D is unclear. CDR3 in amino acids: CASSDSSRPVTQYF. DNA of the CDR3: TGTGCCAGCAGTGACTCTTCTCGCCCGGTTACGCAGTATTTT.